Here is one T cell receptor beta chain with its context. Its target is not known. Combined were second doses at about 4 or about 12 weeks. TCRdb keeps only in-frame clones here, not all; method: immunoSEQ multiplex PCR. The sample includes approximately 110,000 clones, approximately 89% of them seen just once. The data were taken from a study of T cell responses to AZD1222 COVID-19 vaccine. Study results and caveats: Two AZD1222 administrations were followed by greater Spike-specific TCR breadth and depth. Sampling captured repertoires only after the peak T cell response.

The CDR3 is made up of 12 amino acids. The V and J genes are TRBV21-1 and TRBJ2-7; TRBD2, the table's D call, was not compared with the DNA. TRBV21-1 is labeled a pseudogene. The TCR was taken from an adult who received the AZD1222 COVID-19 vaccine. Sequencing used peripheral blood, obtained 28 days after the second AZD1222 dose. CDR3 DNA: TGTGCCAGTCCCGTCGGGTCCTACGAGCAGTACTTC. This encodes CASPVGSYEQYF.